This TCR beta chain was identified in a study of shared clonotypes between healthy human individuals. Study-level background: Three plates each covered CD4 naive and memory; CD8 naive two, CD8 memory one.

Points from the study as a whole: Few donors restricted represented genetic and exposure-history diversity. Sharing of clonotypes among donors was expected to vary with sequencing depth.

A note on this clone: The antigen remains undetermined. Other DNA variants within this sample encode the same CDR3.

Data came from immunoSEQ multiplex PCR; TCRdb stores just in-frame clones and leaves some out. The table records 2,500,000 or so clones, around 93% of them present only once. Per germline, CDR1 SEHNR and CDR2 FQNEAQ (reference sequence). The CDR3 length is 13 residues. Trimming left V 3 bases short and J 1 base short, with 4 bases between. The sample consisted of naive CD4+ T cells from PBMCs. Subset reported: CD45RA+ positively selected. This receptor was obtained from a man between 18 and 35 years old in good health. Some clones in this sample may be carry-over from other donors' samples. The chain recombines TRBV7-9 with TRBJ1-5; D is undetermined. The CDR3 bases are TGTGCCAGCAGCTTGACAAGCAATCAGCCCCAGCATTTT. This gives the protein CASSLTSNQPQHF.